This T cell receptor beta chain was identified during a study of T-cell memory formation after mild COVID-19. This clonotype was found once. No antigen is known for it. Notes on the study in general: Cross-reactive memory appears to have joined, as suggested by some responding clones showing up in pre-infection memory. CM and EM subsets held most contracting CD4+ clones; EMRA held CD8+ ones. In second-wave clones peaking day 37, SARS-CoV-2 specificity remained unconfirmed. Later expanders leaned toward CD4+, whereas clones contracting from day 15 to 85 were balanced CD4/CD8.

The CDR3 runs to 13 residues. CDR1 is MGHRA, CDR2 YSYEKL, per germline. With 5 bases clipped from V and 5 bases from J, the junction kept 5 bases outside the gene matches. Each CDR3 protein is one row after TCRdb ran MiXCR on the 5' RACE reads. The sample carries some 150,000 distinct CDR3 sequences, roughly a quarter recorded once. This chain links TRBV4-1 with TRBJ2-7; 8 bases are shared with TRBD2. The sample consisted of PBMCs or a T cell subset sorted from them (not recorded which). This sequence originates from an adult woman who had mild COVID-19 (a few samples of this study predate the infection). Cell type and time point are not known. CDR3 sequence reads: CASSRAAGDEQYF. The CDR3, as DNA: TGCGCCAGCAGCAGAGCAGCGGGAGACGAGCAGTACTTC.